This T cell receptor (beta chain) was obtained from a study of blood T cell repertoires in COVID-19. On the study more broadly: Sources were T cells, B-cell-depleted T cells, or PBMCs; the material itself was cDNA or gDNA.

CDR1 and CDR2 from the germline V gene are MDHEN and SYDVKM. V lost 6 bases and J lost 2, with 17 bases in between. CDR3 size: 16 residues. Before being deemed recovered, Cohort 3 donors had two negative PCRs, clearance, or symptom resolution. Study processing details: Amplification with reference gene primers provided the estimates of nucleated cell counts. Generated by immunoSEQ multiplex PCR, the TCRdb table keeps only in-frame clones and is missing some. V and J calls and clone size are those listed in that table; D and trimming were worked out from the DNA. The data contain some 400,000 clones, 75% to 90% of them singletons.

V is TRBV28 and J is TRBJ1-5; TRBD1 might be the D (5 bases). The clonotype originates from a man younger than 40 who had recovered from COVID-19. The specimen sequenced was PBMCs or T cells enriched from blood (not recorded which). CDR3 amino acids: CASSSREGIGNQPQHF. CDR3 nucleotides: TGTGCCAGCAGCTCCAGGGAGGGGATAGGCAATCAGCCCCAGCATTTT.